Presented here are 25 T cell receptor beta chains from one specimen sequenced in a study of blood T cell repertoires in COVID-19. The table came from immunoSEQ multiplex PCR; TCRdb's copy has only in-frame clones and leaves some out. The sample lists around 120,000 clones; roughly 87% were seen once. Sequenced material: peripheral blood. These TCRs come from a man older than 75 with acute or convalescent COVID-19.

In its sample, this clone was seen once. The V and J genes are TRBV6-5 and TRBJ2-7, with 8 positions matching TRBD2. The germline V gene has CDR1 MNHEY and CDR2 SVGAGI. The CDR3 covers 14 residues. Unmatched junction bases numbered 9, after V lost 7 bases and J lost 4 bases. As DNA, the CDR3 is TGTGCCAGCAAGGGGGGTAGCGGGACGTACGAGCAGTACTTC. This encodes CASKGGSGTYEQYF.

The V call is TRBV7-3, the J call TRBJ2-1; D uncertain. V lost 5 bases, J lost 7 bases, and 15 bases lay in between. The CDR3 runs 14 residues. Germline CDR1 is SGHTA and CDR2 is FQGTGA. CDR3 residues: CASSPSFAENEQFF. The CDR3 region has the DNA TGTGCCAGCAGCCCCTCTTTCGCGGAGAATGAGCAGTTCTTC. Based on the CDR3 plus reference TRBV7-3 and TRBJ2-1, the full variable domain is GAGVSQTPSNKVTEKGKYVELRCDPISGHTALYWYRQSLGQGPEFLIYFQGTGAADDSGLPNDRFFAVRPEGSVSTLKIQRTERGDSAVYLCASSPSFAENEQFFGPGTRLTVL.

This sequence joins TRBV6-5 and TRBJ1-6; D not certain. The V end was cut by 6 bases, the J end by 8 bases, with 17 bases between. The CDR3 runs to 15 residues. Germline CDR1 reads MNHEY; CDR2 reads SVGAGI. The CDR3 sequence is CASRGERYHDSPLHF. The CDR3 bases are TGTGCCAGCAGAGGAGAGAGGTACCACGATTCACCCCTCCACTTT.

The chain links TRBV5-1 to TRBJ2-2, with D possibly matching TRBD2 (6 bases). The CDR3 has 14 residues. Germline V CDR1 and CDR2: SGHRS, YFSETQ. V shed 1 base and J shed 5 bases, with 9 bases lying between them. The CDR3 nucleotides are TGCGCCAGCAGCTTGAGGGCGGGAACCGGGGAGCTGTTTTTT. Its translation: CASSLRAGTGELFF.

V is TRBV5-1 and J is TRBJ2-1, with 9 bases matching TRBD1. The CDR3 runs 15 residues. The V gene end was trimmed by 4 bases and the J gene end by 6 bases; junction bases not matched to a gene: 8. The germline CDR1 and CDR2 sequences are SGHRS and YFSETQ. This chain's CDR3 is CASSLGTGSGNEQFF. The CDR3, as DNA: TGCGCCAGCAGCCTAGGGACAGGGTCGGGCAATGAGCAGTTCTTC.

The V gene is TRBV3-1 (or the pseudogene TRBV3-2), the J gene TRBJ2-1; 11 bases fit TRBD2. CDR1 is LGHDT and CDR2 is YNNKEL in the germline V gene (reference sequence). V shed 2 bases, J shed 6 bases, and the junction held 9 bases outside the gene matches. This CDR3 is built from 17 residues. The CDR3 region is CASSQSLTSGSGNEQFF. In nucleotides, the CDR3 is TGTGCCAGCAGCCAATCATTAACTAGCGGGAGCGGCAATGAGCAGTTCTTC.

The chain is built from TRBV19 and TRBJ2-1; 10 bases are shared with TRBD2. CDR1 is LNHDA and CDR2 is SQIVND in the germline V gene (reference sequence). This CDR3 contains 16 residues. The V segment lost 3 bases and the J segment 5 bases; nucleotides outside the gene matches: 7. CDR3 protein: CASSIVAGGLHNEQFF. As DNA, the CDR3 is TGTGCCAGTAGTATCGTAGCGGGAGGTCTCCACAATGAGCAGTTCTTC.

The CDR3 spells CASSPRAAPYEQYF. The CDR3 DNA reads TGTGCCAGCAGCCCCAGGGCAGCGCCTTACGAGCAGTACTTC. This rearrangement joins TRBV9 to TRBJ2-7; possibly TRBD1 for D (5 bases). The CDR3 spans 14 residues. In germline, CDR1 is SGDLS, CDR2 YYNGEE. Between the trimmed V and J ends, which lost 4 bases and 4 bases, there was a span of 15 bases.

The chain links TRBV9 to TRBJ2-2, with 13 positions matching TRBD2. The CDR3 has 19 amino acids. Trimming cost V 0 bases and J 0 bases; bases outside gene matches: 5. Germline CDR1 and CDR2: SGDLS and YYNGEE. In DNA form, the CDR3 reads TGTGCCAGCAGCGTAGGCGGGACTAGCGGGACCGCGAACACCGGGGAGCTGTTTTTT. This sequence encodes CASSVGGTSGTANTGELFF. Full variable domain (remainder filled in from reference TRBV9 and TRBJ2-2): DSGVTQTPKHLITATGQRVTLRCSPRSGDLSVYWYQQSLDQGLQFLIQYYNGEERAKGNILERFSAQQFPDLHSELNLSSLELGDSALYFCASSVGGTSGTANTGELFFGEGSRLTVL.

The chain combines TRBV6-2 or TRBV6-3 with TRBJ2-7; D is unclear. The CDR3 length is 13 residues. The germline V gene encodes CDR1 MNHEY and CDR2 SVGEGT. Deletions cut 3 bases from V and 2 bases from J, with 8 bases between. Here the CDR3 DNA reads TGTGCCAGCAGTTATTCCAGTACCTACGAGCAGTACTTC. Protein: CASSYSSTYEQYF.

The chain uses TRBV7-3 and TRBJ2-5; TRBD2 matches 11 bases. The CDR3 has 15 amino acids. V was clipped by 5 bases and J by 5 bases; unmatched bases: 7. Germline CDR1 reads SGHTA; CDR2 reads FQGTGA. For the CDR3, the DNA is TGTGCCAGCAGCAGTAGCGGGGGGGCTGTTGAGACCCAGTACTTC. This sequence encodes CASSSSGGAVETQYF.

A few counts support this clone. The chain recombines TRBV10-3 with TRBJ2-7, with 13 positions matching TRBD2. The CDR3 runs 17 residues. Germline CDR1 ENHRY, CDR2 SYGVKD. The V and J ends lost 3 bases and 1 base, in that order; junction bases with no gene match: 6. The CDR3 region is CAISDPSTSGRSYEQYF. CDR3 nucleotides: TGTGCCATCAGTGACCCCTCGACTAGCGGGAGGTCCTACGAGCAGTACTTC.

This chain uses TRBV10-3 with TRBJ1-5; perhaps TRBD1 as D (5 bases). V was pared by 10 bases and J by 6 bases, with 19 bases between. This CDR3 is 14 amino acids long. CDR1 ENHRY and CDR2 SYGVKD come from the germline V gene. The CDR3: CATAGGGMGQPQHF. The CDR3 bases are TGTGCCACCGCGGGGGGGGGAATGGGTCAGCCCCAGCATTTT.

The chain has TRBV5-4 and TRBJ1-1, with 7 positions matching TRBD1. The J segment lost 1 base and the V segment lost 5 bases, leaving 8 bases of the junction unmatched. Germline V gives CDR1 SGHNT, CDR2 YYREEE (reference sequence). The CDR3 loop spans 15 amino acids. CDR3 residues: CASRPPGQRNTEAFF. The CDR3 coding sequence is TGTGCCAGCAGACCCCCGGGACAGAGGAACACTGAAGCTTTCTTT.

V is TRBV27 and J is TRBJ1-2; 8 bases map to TRBD1. The germline gives CDR1 MNHEY, CDR2 SMNVEV (reference sequence). The trim removed 7 bases at V and 8 bases at J, leaving 12 bases unmatched. CDR3 length equals 14 residues. CDR3 residues: CASNAIGQGKGYTF. DNA for the CDR3: TGTGCCAGCAATGCGATCGGACAGGGTAAAGGCTACACCTTC.

The chain couples TRBV27 to TRBJ2-1, with 8 bases matching TRBD1. The germline V gene encodes CDR1 MNHEY and CDR2 SMNVEV (reference sequence). V dropped 3 bases and J dropped 6; count of bases not matched to a gene: 10. The CDR3 has 16 residues. The CDR3 DNA sequence: TGTGCCAGCAGTTTGACGGGACAGGCTCGGAGCAATGAGCAGTTCTTC. This encodes CASSLTGQARSNEQFF.

The chain has TRBV19 and TRBJ2-7, with 11 bases matching TRBD2. Per germline, CDR1 LNHDA and CDR2 SQIVND (reference sequence). With V trimmed by 0 bases and J by 2 bases, 3 bases remained unmatched. The CDR3 is 16 amino acids. The CDR3 nucleotides are TGTGCCAGTAGTATAGAAAGACTAGCGGGACCCTACGAGCAGTACTTC. Protein product: CASSIERLAGPYEQYF. Using reference TRBV19 and TRBJ2-7 for the parts outside the CDR3, the full variable domain is DGGITQSPKYLFRKEGQNVTLSCEQNLNHDAMYWYRQDPGQGLRLIYYSQIVNDFQKGDIAEGYSVSREKKESFPLTVTSAQKNPTAFYLCASSIERLAGPYEQYFGPGTRLTVT.

The genes are TRBV6-5 and TRBJ1-2, with TRBD1 matching over 7 bases. The CDR3 has 11 residues. The ends lost 6 bases at V and 12 bases at J; junction bases unmatched: 7. Looked up from germline, CDR1 is MNHEY and CDR2 is SVGAGI. The CDR3 nucleotides read TGTGCCAGCAGGCGGACAGGACCCAACACCTTC. Translation: CASRRTGPNTF.

This clone was counted a few times. The chain recombines TRBV10-3 with TRBJ1-1; D possibly corresponds to TRBD1 (5 bases). Germline V CDR1 and CDR2: ENHRY, SYGVKD. The CDR3 is 12 amino acids. V was cut by 8 bases and J by 4 bases, with 11 bases left in between. CDR3 nucleotides: TGTGCCATCCAGGGAGGAGGCACTGAAGCTTTCTTT. Translation: CAIQGGGTEAFF.

The V gene is TRBV9, the J gene TRBJ1-5; weak D call: TRBD1 (5 bases). Germline CDR1 is SGDLS and CDR2 is YYNGEE. Trimming left V 5 bases short and J 2 bases short, with 14 bases between. The CDR3 runs to 15 residues. The CDR3 sequence is CASRGRQGGNQPQHF. As DNA, the CDR3 is TGTGCCAGCAGAGGCAGGCAGGGCGGCAATCAGCCCCAGCATTTT.

The chain combines TRBV18 with TRBJ2-5; D call uncertain. This CDR3 has 11 amino acids. V lost 5 bases to trimming and J lost 5 bases, with 6 bases between them. The germline V gene encodes CDR1 KGHSH and CDR2 LQKENI. CDR3 sequence reads: CASSYGETQYF. The CDR3 DNA reads as TGTGCCAGCTCATACGGGGAGACCCAGTACTTC.

The J gene is TRBJ1-2, the V gene TRBV30; no reliable D call. V lost 2 bases to trimming and J lost 3 bases, with 16 bases between them. Germline values: CDR1 GTSNPN, CDR2 SVGIG (reference sequence). The CDR3 is 15 amino acids. The CDR3 loop is CAWSMAPPGDYGYTF. The CDR3 nucleotides are TGTGCCTGGAGTATGGCCCCTCCGGGTGACTATGGCTACACCTTC. The full variable domain, in which reference TRBV30 and TRBJ1-2 provide the parts outside the CDR3, is SQTIHQWPATLVQPVGSPLSLECTVEGTSNPNLYWYRQAAGRGLQLLFYSVGIGQISSEVPQNLSASRPQDRQFILSSKKLLLSDSGFYLCAWSMAPPGDYGYTFGSGTRLTVV.

V and J are TRBV7-9 and TRBJ1-1, with D unresolved. The CDR3 has 13 amino acids. Between the trimmed V and J ends, which lost 2 bases and 1 base, there was a span of 5 bases. Germline V gives CDR1 SEHNR, CDR2 FQNEAQ (reference sequence). The CDR3 sequence is CASSLSWNTEAFF. CDR3 in DNA: TGTGCCAGCAGCTTATCGTGGAACACTGAAGCTTTCTTT.

The V gene is TRBV5-6, the J gene TRBJ1-1; no clear D. This CDR3 spans 14 amino acids. The V gene lost 0 bases and the J gene lost 5 bases, with 11 bases spanning the gap. Germline loops: CDR1 SGHDT, CDR2 YYEEEE. CDR3 bases: TGTGCCAGCAGCTTGGGCCAACTGAGGACTGAAGCTTTCTTT. Translating gives CASSLGQLRTEAFF.

J is TRBJ2-2 and V is TRBV7-2; no clear D. The ends were cut back, 1 base at V and 6 bases at J, with 9 bases in the middle. The germline CDR1 and CDR2 sequences are SGHTA and FQGNSA. This CDR3 comprises 14 residues. The CDR3 DNA sequence: TGTGCCAGCAGCTTAGGTTCACTGGCCGGGGAGCTGTTTTTT. Its protein is CASSLGSLAGELFF.